A single sample is the source of the 2 T cell receptor beta chains below, sequenced in a study of blood T cell repertoires in COVID-19. Assay: immunoSEQ multiplex PCR; the TCRdb copy retains only in-frame clones and omits some. The repertoire has about 69,000 clones, approximately 83% of them found once; the top ten carry approximately 16%. The specimen sequenced was peripheral blood. The source of these receptors is a man aged 35 to 55 with COVID-19, enrolled during active disease.

J is TRBJ1-5 and V is TRBV6-2 or TRBV6-3; D remains ambiguous. Germline lookup yields CDR1 MNHEY and CDR2 SVGEGT. CDR3 size: 12 residues. Trimming stripped 0 bases from V and 7 bases from J, with 4 bases between. Here the CDR3 reads CASSYSRQPQHF. The CDR3 coding sequence is TGTGCCAGCAGTTACTCTAGACAGCCCCAGCATTTT.

The table lists this clone with a count of one. J is TRBJ2-4 and V is TRBV5-4, with TRBD2 as a possible D gene (6 bases). CDR1 SGHNT and CDR2 YYREEE come from the germline V gene (reference sequence). V was pared by 4 bases and J by 0 bases, with 14 bases between. This CDR3 region has 16 residues. CDR3 sequence (DNA): TGTGCCAGCAGCGCGGGACGGGATCCAGCCAAAAACATTCAGTACTTC. Its protein is CASSAGRDPAKNIQYF. The variable domain in full, with the rest retrieved from reference TRBV5-4 and TRBJ2-4, is ETGVTQSPTHLIKTRGQQVTLRCSSQSGHNTVSWYQQALGQGPQFIFQYYREEENGRGNFPPRFSGLQFPNYSSELNVNALELDDSALYLCASSAGRDPAKNIQYFGAGTRLSVL.